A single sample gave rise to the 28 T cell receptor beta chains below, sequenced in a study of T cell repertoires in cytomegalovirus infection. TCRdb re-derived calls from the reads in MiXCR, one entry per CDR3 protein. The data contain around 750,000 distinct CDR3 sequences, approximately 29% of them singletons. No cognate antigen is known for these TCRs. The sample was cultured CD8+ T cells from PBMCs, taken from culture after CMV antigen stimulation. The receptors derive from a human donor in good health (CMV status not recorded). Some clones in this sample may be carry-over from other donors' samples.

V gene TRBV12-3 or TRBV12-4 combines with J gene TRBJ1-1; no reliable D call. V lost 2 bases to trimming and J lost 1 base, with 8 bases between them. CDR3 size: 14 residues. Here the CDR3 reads CASSLRQANTEAFF. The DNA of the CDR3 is TGTGCCAGCAGTTTACGGCAGGCGAACACTGAAGCTTTCTTT.

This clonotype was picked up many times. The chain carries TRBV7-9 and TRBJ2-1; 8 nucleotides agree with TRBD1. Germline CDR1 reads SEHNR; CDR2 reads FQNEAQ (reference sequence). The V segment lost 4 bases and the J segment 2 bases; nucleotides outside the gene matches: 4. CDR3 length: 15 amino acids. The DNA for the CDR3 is TGTGCCAGCAGCTGGGCAGGGGGCACCTACAATGAGCAGTTCTTC. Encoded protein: CASSWAGGTYNEQFF.

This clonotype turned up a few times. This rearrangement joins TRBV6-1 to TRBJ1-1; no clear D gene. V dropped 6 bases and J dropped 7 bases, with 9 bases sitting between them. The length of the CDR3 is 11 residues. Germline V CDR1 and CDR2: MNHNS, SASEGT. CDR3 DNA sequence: TGTGCCAGCAGATCGTCCGGTGAAGCTTTCTTT. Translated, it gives CASRSSGEAFF.

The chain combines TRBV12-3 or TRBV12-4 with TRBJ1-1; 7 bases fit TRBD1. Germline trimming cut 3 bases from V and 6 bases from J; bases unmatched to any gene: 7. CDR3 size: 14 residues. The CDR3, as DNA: TGTGCCAGCAGTTTGGGCAGGGGGACGGCTGAAGCTTTCTTT. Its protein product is CASSLGRGTAEAFF.

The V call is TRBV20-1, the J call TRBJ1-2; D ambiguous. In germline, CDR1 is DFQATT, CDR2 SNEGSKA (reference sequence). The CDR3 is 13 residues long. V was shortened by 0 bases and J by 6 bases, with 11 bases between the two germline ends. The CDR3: CSARDSGFNGYTF. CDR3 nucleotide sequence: TGCAGTGCTAGAGATTCGGGGTTCAATGGCTACACCTTC.

CDR3 residues: CSASFPGFHEQYV. The CDR3 bases are TGCAGTGCTAGTTTTCCAGGGTTCCACGAGCAGTACGTC. This sequence joins TRBV20-1 and TRBJ2-7; weak D call: TRBD1 (5 bases). From germline, CDR1 is DFQATT and CDR2 SNEGSKA (reference sequence). The CDR3 contains 13 residues. V lost 3 bases and J 5 bases, leaving 14 bases between the germline ends.

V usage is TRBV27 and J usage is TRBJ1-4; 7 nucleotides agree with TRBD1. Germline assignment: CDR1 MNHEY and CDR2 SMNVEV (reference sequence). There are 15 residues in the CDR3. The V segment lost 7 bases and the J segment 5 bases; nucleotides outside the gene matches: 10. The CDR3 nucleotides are TGTGCCAGCACCACCGGCCGGGACAGAAATGAAAAACTGTTTTTT. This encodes CASTTGRDRNEKLFF.

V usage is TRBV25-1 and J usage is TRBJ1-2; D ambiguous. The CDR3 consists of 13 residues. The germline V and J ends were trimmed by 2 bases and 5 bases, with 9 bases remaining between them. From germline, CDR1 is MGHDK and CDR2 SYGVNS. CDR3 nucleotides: TGTGCCAGCAGTGAAGAACATGAATATGGCTACACCTTC. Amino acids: CASSEEHEYGYTF.

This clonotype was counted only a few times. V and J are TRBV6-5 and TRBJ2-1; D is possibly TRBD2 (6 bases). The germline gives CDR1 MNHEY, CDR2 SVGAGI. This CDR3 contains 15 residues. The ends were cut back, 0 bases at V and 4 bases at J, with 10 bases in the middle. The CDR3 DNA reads TGTGCCAGCAGTTACTCGATGGCGGGGTACAATGAGCAGTTCTTC. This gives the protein CASSYSMAGYNEQFF.

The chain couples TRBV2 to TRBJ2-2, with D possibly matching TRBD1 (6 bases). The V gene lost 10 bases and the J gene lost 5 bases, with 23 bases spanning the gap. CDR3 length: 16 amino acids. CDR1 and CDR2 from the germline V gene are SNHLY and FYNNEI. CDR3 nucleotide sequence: TGTGCCACCCTCCTAACGGGAAGTGACAGGACCGGGGAGCTGTTTTTT. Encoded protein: CATLLTGSDRTGELFF.

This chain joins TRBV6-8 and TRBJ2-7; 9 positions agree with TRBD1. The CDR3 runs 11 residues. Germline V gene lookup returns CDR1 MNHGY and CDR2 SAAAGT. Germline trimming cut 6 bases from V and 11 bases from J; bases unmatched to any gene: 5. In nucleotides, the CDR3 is TGTGCCAGCAGGGACAGGGGAGAAGAGTACTTC. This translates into CASRDRGEEYF.

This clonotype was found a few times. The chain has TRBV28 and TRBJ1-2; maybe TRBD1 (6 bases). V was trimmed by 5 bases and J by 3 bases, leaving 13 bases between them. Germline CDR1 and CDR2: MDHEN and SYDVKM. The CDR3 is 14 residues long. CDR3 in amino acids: CASSVPGADYGYTF. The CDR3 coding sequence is TGTGCCAGCAGTGTCCCAGGGGCAGACTATGGCTACACCTTC.

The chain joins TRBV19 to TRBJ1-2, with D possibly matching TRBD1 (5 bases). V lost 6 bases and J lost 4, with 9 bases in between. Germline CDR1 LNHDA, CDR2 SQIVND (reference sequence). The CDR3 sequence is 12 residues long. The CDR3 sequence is CASRKGLYGYTF. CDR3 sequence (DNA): TGTGCCAGTAGAAAGGGGCTCTATGGCTACACCTTC.

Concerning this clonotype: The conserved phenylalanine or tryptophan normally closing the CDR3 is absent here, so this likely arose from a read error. The CDR3 loop is CASRDYLYNEQFI. CDR3 sequence (DNA): TGTGCCAGCCGGGACTATCTCTACAATGAGCAGTTCATC. The chain has TRBV28 and TRBJ2-1; TRBD2 agrees at 7 bases. Germline loops: CDR1 MDHEN, CDR2 SYDVKM. V lost 8 bases to trimming and J lost 3 bases; unmatched junction nucleotides: 4. CDR3 length: 13 residues.

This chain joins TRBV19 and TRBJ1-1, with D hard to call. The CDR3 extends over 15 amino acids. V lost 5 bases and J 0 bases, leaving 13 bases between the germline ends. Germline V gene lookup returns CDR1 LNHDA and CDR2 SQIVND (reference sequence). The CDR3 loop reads CASSPKTYMNTEAFF. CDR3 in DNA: TGTGCCAGTAGTCCAAAGACGTACATGAACACTGAAGCTTTCTTT.

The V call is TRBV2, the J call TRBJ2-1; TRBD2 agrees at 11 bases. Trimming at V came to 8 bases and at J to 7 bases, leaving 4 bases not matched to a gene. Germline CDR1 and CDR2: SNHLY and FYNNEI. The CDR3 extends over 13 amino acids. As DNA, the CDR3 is TGTGCCAGCGCCAGACTAGCGGGGAATGAGCAGTTCTTC. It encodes CASARLAGNEQFF.

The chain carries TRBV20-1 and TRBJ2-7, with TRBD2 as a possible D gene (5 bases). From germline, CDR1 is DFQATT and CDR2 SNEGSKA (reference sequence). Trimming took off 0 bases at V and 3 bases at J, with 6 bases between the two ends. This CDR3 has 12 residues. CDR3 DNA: TGCAGTGCTAGAGATGGAGGCTACGAGCAGTACGTC. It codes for CSARDGGYEQYV.

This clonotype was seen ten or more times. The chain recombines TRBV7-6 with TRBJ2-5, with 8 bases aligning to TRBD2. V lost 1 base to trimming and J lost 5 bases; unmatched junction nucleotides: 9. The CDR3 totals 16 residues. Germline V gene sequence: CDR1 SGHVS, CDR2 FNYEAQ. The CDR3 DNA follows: TGTGCCAGCAGCTTAGTTTCCGGGGGGGCCTCTGAGACCCAGTACTTC. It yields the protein CASSLVSGGASETQYF.

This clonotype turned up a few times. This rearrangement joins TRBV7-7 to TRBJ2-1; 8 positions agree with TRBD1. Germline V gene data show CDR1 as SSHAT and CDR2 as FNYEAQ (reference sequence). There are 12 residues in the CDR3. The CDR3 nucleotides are TGTGCTATCGGGACAGGTTACAATGAGCAGTTCTTC. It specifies CAIGTGYNEQFF.

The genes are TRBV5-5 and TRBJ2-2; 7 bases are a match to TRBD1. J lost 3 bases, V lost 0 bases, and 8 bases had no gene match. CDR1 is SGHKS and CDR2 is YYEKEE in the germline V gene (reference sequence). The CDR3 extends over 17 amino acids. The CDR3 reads CASSLVGDRVYTGELFF. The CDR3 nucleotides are TGTGCCAGCAGCTTGGTCGGAGACAGGGTGTACACCGGGGAGCTGTTTTTT. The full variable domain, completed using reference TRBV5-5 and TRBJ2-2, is DAGVTQSPTHLIKTRGQQVTLRCSPISGHKSVSWYQQVLGQGPQFIFQYYEKEERGRGNFPDRFSARQFPNYSSELNVNALLLGDSALYLCASSLVGDRVYTGELFFGEGSRLTVL.

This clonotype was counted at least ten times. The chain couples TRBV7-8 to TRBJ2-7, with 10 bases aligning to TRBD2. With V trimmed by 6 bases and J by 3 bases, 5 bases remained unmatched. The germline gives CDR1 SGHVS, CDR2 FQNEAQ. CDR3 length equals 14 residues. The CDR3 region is CASSSWTSGYEQYV. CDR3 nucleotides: TGTGCCAGCAGTTCCTGGACTAGCGGCTACGAGCAGTACGTC.

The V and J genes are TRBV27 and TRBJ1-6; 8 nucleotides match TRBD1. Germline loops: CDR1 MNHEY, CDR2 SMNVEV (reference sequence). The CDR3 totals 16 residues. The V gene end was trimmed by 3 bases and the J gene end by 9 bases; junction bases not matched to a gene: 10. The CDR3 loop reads CASSFPPGGMGSPLHF. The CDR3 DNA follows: TGTGCCAGCAGTTTCCCCCCAGGGGGCATGGGTTCACCCCTCCACTTT.

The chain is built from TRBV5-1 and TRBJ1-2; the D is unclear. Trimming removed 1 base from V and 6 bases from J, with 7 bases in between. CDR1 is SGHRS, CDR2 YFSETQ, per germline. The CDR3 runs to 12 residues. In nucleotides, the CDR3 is TGCGCCAGCAGCTTGAACACGAATGGCTACACCTTC. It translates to CASSLNTNGYTF.

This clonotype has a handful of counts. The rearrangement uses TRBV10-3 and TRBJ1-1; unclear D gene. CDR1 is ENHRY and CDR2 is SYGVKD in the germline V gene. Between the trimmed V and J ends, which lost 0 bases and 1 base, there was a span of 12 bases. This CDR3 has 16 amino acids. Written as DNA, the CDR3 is TGTGCCATCAGTGAGTCGAAGGCGTCCCGGAACACTGAAGCTTTCTTT. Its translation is CAISESKASRNTEAFF.

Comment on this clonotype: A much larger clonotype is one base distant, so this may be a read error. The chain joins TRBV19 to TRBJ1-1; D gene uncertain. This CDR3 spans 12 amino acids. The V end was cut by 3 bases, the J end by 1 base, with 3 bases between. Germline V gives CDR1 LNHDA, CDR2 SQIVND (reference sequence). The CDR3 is CASSMGNTEAFF. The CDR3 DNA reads TGTGCCAGTAGTATGGGGAACACTGAAGCTTTCTTT.

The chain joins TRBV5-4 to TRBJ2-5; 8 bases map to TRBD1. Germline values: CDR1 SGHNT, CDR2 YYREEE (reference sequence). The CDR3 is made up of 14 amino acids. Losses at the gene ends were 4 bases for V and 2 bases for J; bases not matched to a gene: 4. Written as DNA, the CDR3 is TGTGCCAGCAGCGGACAGGGCCTACAAGAGACCCAGTACTTC. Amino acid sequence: CASSGQGLQETQYF. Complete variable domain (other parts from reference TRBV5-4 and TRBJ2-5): ETGVTQSPTHLIKTRGQQVTLRCSSQSGHNTVSWYQQALGQGPQFIFQYYREEENGRGNFPPRFSGLQFPNYSSELNVNALELDDSALYLCASSGQGLQETQYFGPGTRLLVL.

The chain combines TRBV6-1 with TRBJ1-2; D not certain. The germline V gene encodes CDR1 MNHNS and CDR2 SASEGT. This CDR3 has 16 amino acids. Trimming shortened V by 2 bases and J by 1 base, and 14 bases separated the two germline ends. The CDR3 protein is CASSELGSSLNYGYTF. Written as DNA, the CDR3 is TGTGCCAGCAGTGAATTGGGGTCTTCCCTTAACTATGGCTACACCTTC.

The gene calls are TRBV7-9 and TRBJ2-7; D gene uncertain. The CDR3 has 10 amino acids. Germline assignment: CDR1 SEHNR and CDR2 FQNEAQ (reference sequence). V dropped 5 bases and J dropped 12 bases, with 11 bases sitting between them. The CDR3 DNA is TGTGCCAGCAGCAGAGAAAAGCTGTACTTC. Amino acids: CASSREKLYF.